This T cell receptor (beta chain) is drawn from a study of T cell repertoires in cytomegalovirus infection. The overall study: Based on public TCR beta signatures, there were indications of CMV infection and of a matching HLA type. The study's findings and limits: Public TCR beta family frequency separated CMV-and-HLA carriers, including in an independent cohort. Predominance within the ex vivo response was attributable to HLA-C-restricted CMV-specific TCR beta clonotypes.

Trimming stripped 6 bases from V and 8 bases from J, with 16 bases between. CDR3 length: 14 residues. CDR1 and CDR2 from the germline V gene are SNHLY and FYNNEI. Details on this clonotype: Its cognate antigen is unknown.

One entry per CDR3 protein results from TCRdb running MiXCR on the reads. The sample consists of around 740,000 distinct CDR3 sequences, under 40% of them appearing once. The rearrangement links TRBV2 to TRBJ1-4; D remains unclear. What was sequenced was PBMCs. This clonotype originated in a human donor in good health (CMV status not recorded). Some clones in this sample may be carry-over from other donors' samples. CDR3 in DNA: TGTGCCAGCAGGAAACGACGGATCGAGGAAAAACTGTTTTTT. It yields the protein CASRKRRIEEKLFF. Variable domain in full (rest from reference TRBV2 and TRBJ1-4): EPEVTQTPSHQVTQMGQEVILRCVPISNHLYFYWYRQILGQKVEFLVSFYNNEISEKSEIFDDQFSVERPDGSNFTLKIRSTKLEDSAMYFCASRKRRIEEKLFFGSGTQLSVL.